This paragraph reports one TCR beta chain. Its target is not known. CDR1 is ENHRY and CDR2 is SYGVKD in the germline V gene. J gave up 5 bases and V 3 bases, and 7 bases lay outside the gene matches. This CDR3 comprises 15 residues. This record belongs to a study of cytomegalovirus exposure and HLA in healthy donors. Findings of the study overall: There were a few CMV-associated chains whose specificity for CMV antigens was confirmed in vitro.

In the PCR, 60 Vbeta and 13 Jbeta primers were used. Libraries were prepared by immunoSEQ multiplex PCR; TCRdb keeps only in-frame clonotypes and omits some of them. Altogether over 200,000 clones are present, around 79% being singletons, with the ten largest covering roughly 1.9%. This chain links TRBV10-3 with TRBJ2-7, with 10 bases aligning to TRBD1. The source is a male donor in good health and CMV-seronegative. The specimen was PBMCs. CDR3 protein: CAISERDRGVHEQYF. The DNA of the CDR3 is TGTGCCATCAGTGAAAGGGACAGGGGTGTCCACGAGCAGTACTTC.